The 22 T cell receptor beta chains below come from one sample, sequenced in a study of T cells in Graves' hyperthyroidism and ophthalmopathy. Researchers took RNA transcripts and amplified the TCR beta CDR3 regions from them. A first-round RT-PCR of the TCR CDR3 used the HTBI primer set. MiXCR, applied by TCRdb to the multiplex PCR reads, yields one record per CDR3 protein. The sample holds 600,000 to 800,000 distinct CDR3 sequences; roughly 32% are singletons and the top ten take 31%. The sample was blood. These TCRs come from a middle-aged woman with Graves' hyperthyroidism.

This clonotype was detected ten times or more. This chain joins TRBV10-3 and TRBJ2-7; the D call may be TRBD1 or TRBD2 (5 bases each). Between the trimmed V and J ends, which lost 10 bases and 6 bases, there was a span of 13 bases. This CDR3 region has 11 residues. Germline CDR1 is ENHRY and CDR2 is SYGVKD. The CDR3 DNA is TGTGCCAGCGGACGAGGGGTCGAGCAGTACTTC. Translating gives CASGRGVEQYF.

In the case of this clonotype: A much larger clone is a single base away; this may be a read error. The chain is built from TRBV9 and TRBJ2-5; 9 nucleotides match TRBD1. This CDR3 has 14 amino acids. Germline V CDR1 and CDR2: SGDLS, YYNGEE. CDR3 in amino acids: CASSGTGAQEAQYF. Here the CDR3 DNA reads TGTGCCAGCAGCGGGACAGGGGCACAAGAGGCCCAGTACTTC.

At least ten counts were recorded for this clonotype. The chain employs TRBV10-3 and TRBJ2-5; D is uncertain. Germline V gives CDR1 ENHRY, CDR2 SYGVKD. V was shortened by 0 bases and J by 4 bases, with 12 bases between the two germline ends. The CDR3 spans 15 residues. This chain's CDR3 is CAISESTGSGETQYF. The CDR3 nucleotides read TGTGCCATCAGTGAGTCGACGGGTTCAGGAGAGACCCAGTACTTC.

The chain recombines TRBV19 with TRBJ1-1; 7 bases align to TRBD1. CDR1 and CDR2 from the germline V gene are LNHDA and SQIVND (reference sequence). The V gene end was trimmed by 10 bases and the J gene end by 3 bases; junction bases not matched to a gene: 8. This CDR3 is built from 13 residues. The CDR3 DNA reads as TGTGCCACTCTACCCAGGGGGTACACTGAAGCTTTCTTT. It specifies CATLPRGYTEAFF.

V gene TRBV20-1 combines with J gene TRBJ1-2, with D perhaps matching TRBD1 (5 bases). V gave up 4 bases and J gave up 3 bases, with 21 bases separating them. The CDR3 spans 16 residues. Germline V gives CDR1 DFQATT, CDR2 SNEGSKA (reference sequence). CDR3 in DNA: TGCAGTGCTATGGTGTCCTATGGTGGGGGATACTATGGCTACACCTTC. This translates into CSAMVSYGGGYYGYTF.

The gene calls are TRBV7-3 and TRBJ1-2; 8 bases line up with TRBD1. The CDR3 totals 15 residues. V lost 6 bases and J lost 3; bases outside the gene matches: 9. Germline lookup yields CDR1 SGHTA and CDR2 FQGTGA. In nucleotides, the CDR3 is TGTGCCAGCAGTCGCGACGGACAGGGTGACTATGGCTACACCTTC. Amino acid sequence: CASSRDGQGDYGYTF.

This clonotype came up a few times. The rearrangement links TRBV7-9 to TRBJ2-7; D gene uncertain. CDR3 length: 15 residues. V lost 2 bases, J lost 0 bases, and 11 bases lay in between. The germline V gene encodes CDR1 SEHNR and CDR2 FQNEAQ (reference sequence). CDR3 amino acids: CASSLFVGNSYEQYF. DNA for the CDR3: TGTGCCAGCAGCTTATTTGTTGGGAACTCCTACGAGCAGTACTTC.

As concerns this clonotype: A much larger clonotype is one base distant, so this may be a read error. V is TRBV7-9 and J is TRBJ1-2, with a tentative D call TRBD1 (5 bases). Trimming shortened V by 5 bases and J by 8 bases, and 15 bases separated the two germline ends. From germline, CDR1 is SEHNR and CDR2 FQNEAQ (reference sequence). The CDR3 extends over 13 amino acids. CDR3 sequence reads: CASSPARGSGYTF. DNA of the CDR3: TGTGCCAGCAGCCCCGCCCGGGGCTCAGGCTACACCTTC.

Note on this clonotype: This may be a read error: a much more frequent sequence differs by one nucleotide. J is TRBJ2-1 and V is TRBV7-9, with unresolved D. Trimming cost V 5 bases and J 10 bases, with 15 bases left between them. This CDR3 has 13 amino acids. Germline-derived CDR1 and CDR2 are SEHNR and FQNEAQ (reference sequence). The CDR3 DNA follows: TGTGCCAGCAGCATCGGACCAATATGGGAGCAGTTCTTC. This codes for CASSIGPIWEQFF.

The rearrangement links TRBV2 to TRBJ1-1; a weak D match, TRBD1 (6 bases). Germline V gene lookup returns CDR1 SNHLY and CDR2 FYNNEI. V lost 8 bases to trimming and J lost 0 bases, with 16 bases between them. The CDR3 is 15 residues long. The CDR3 DNA follows: TGTGCCAGCCCTAAGGGGGAGGTACTGAACACTGAAGCTTTCTTT. Translating gives CASPKGEVLNTEAFF.

This chain links TRBV25-1 with TRBJ2-4; D is undetermined. Trimming left V 1 base short and J 0 bases short, with 10 bases between. CDR1 is MGHDK, CDR2 SYGVNS, per germline. The CDR3 is made up of 16 amino acids. The chain's CDR3 is CASSESGVLAKNIQYF. The CDR3 nucleotides read TGTGCCAGCAGTGAATCTGGGGTTCTAGCCAAAAACATTCAGTACTTC. Full variable domain (missing parts from reference TRBV25-1 and TRBJ2-4): EADIYQTPRYLVIGTGKKITLECSQTMGHDKMYWYQQDPGMELHLIHYSYGVNSTEKGDLSSESTVSRIRTEHFPLTLESARPSHTSQYLCASSESGVLAKNIQYFGAGTRLSVL.

V and J are TRBV5-1 and TRBJ2-5, with D possibly being TRBD2 (6 bases). CDR3 length equals 14 residues. V was clipped by 0 bases and J by 5 bases, with 11 bases between them. Germline CDR1 and CDR2: SGHRS and YFSETQ. CDR3 in amino acids: CASSLDSSVETQYF. In DNA, the CDR3 is TGCGCCAGCAGCTTGGATTCTAGCGTGGAGACCCAGTACTTC.

The CDR3 sequence is CASSPRLAHSYEQYF. In DNA form, the CDR3 reads TGTGCCAGCAGTCCACGACTAGCGCATTCCTACGAGCAGTACTTC. This rearrangement joins TRBV6-5 to TRBJ2-7; TRBD2 aligns across 8 bases. Germline V lookup: CDR1 MNHEY, CDR2 SVGAGI. J was trimmed by 1 base and V by 5 bases; bases with no gene match: 7. The CDR3 spans 15 residues.

V is TRBV5-1 and J is TRBJ2-7, with TRBD2 identical over 13 bases. CDR1 is SGHRS, CDR2 YFSETQ, per germline. The CDR3 extends over 13 amino acids. V gave up 7 bases and J gave up 2 bases; unmatched junction bases: 0. As DNA, the CDR3 is TGCGCCAGCGGGACTAGCGGGACCTACGAGCAGTACTTC. Protein: CASGTSGTYEQYF.

This clonotype was seen a handful of times. The rearrangement joins TRBV14 to TRBJ2-5; no clear D. With 3 bases removed from V and 5 bases from J, the gap between germline ends came to 7 bases. Germline lookup yields CDR1 SGHDN and CDR2 FVKESK. This CDR3 contains 12 residues. The CDR3 region has the DNA TGTGCCAGCAGCCAGACATGGGAGACCCAGTACTTC. It specifies CASSQTWETQYF. Full variable domain (remainder filled in from reference TRBV14 and TRBJ2-5): EAGVTQFPSHSVIEKGQTVTLRCDPISGHDNLYWYRRVMGKEIKFLLHFVKESKQDESGMPNNRFLAERTGGTYSTLKVQPAELEDSGVYFCASSQTWETQYFGPGTRLLVL.

The chain joins TRBV20-1 to TRBJ1-1; D not certain. The CDR3 loop spans 14 amino acids. Germline assignment: CDR1 DFQATT and CDR2 SNEGSKA (reference sequence). Trimming stripped 0 bases from V and 1 base from J, with 9 bases between. CDR3 bases: TGCAGTGCTAGAGAACGCAGCGCGAACACTGAAGCTTTCTTT. Protein: CSARERSANTEAFF.

The chain joins TRBV7-3 to TRBJ2-7; D is unresolved. The CDR3 runs 12 residues. Trimming stripped 0 bases from V and 12 bases from J, with 12 bases between. The germline gives CDR1 SGHTA, CDR2 FQGTGA. The CDR3 coding sequence is TGTGCCAGCAGCTTAACCGGATTCGGGCGGTACTTC. Amino acids: CASSLTGFGRYF.

Notes on this clonotype: Lacking the conserved final phenylalanine or tryptophan, this CDR3 likely reflects a read error. The limits of the CDR3 on the DNA are not certain, so only TCRdb's listed CDR3 is given. The chain joins TRBV12-3 or TRBV12-4 to TRBJ2-7; TRBD1, as called in the table, went unchecked against the DNA. The CDR3 has 8 residues if both end residues are counted. This CDR3 is CASSPLGL.

CDR3 region: CASSLVSVTRGTIFNEQYF. CDR3 DNA sequence: TGTGCCAGCAGCTTAGTGTCTGTGACCAGGGGTACCATATTCAATGAGCAGTACTTC. The chain couples TRBV7-9 to TRBJ2-7; TRBD1 is a possible D gene (6 bases). Germline V gene data show CDR1 as SEHNR and CDR2 as FQNEAQ (reference sequence). CDR3 size: 19 residues. Between the trimmed V and J ends, which lost 1 base and 7 bases, there was a span of 29 bases.

In this sample, this clonotype turned up once. The chain couples TRBV19 to TRBJ1-4; D may be TRBD1 (5 bases). Germline values: CDR1 LNHDA, CDR2 SQIVND (reference sequence). Deletions cut 6 bases from V and 14 bases from J, with 25 bases between. The CDR3 totals 15 residues. In nucleotides, the CDR3 is TGTGCCAGTAGCTCTCAGGACACCGTTAATGAGAATCTGTTTTTT. Translating it yields CASSSQDTVNENLFF.

This chain links TRBV5-4 with TRBJ1-6; tentative D call: TRBD1 (6 bases). Trimming shortened V by 0 bases and J by 6 bases, and 10 bases separated the two germline ends. The CDR3 is 15 residues long. Germline loops: CDR1 SGHNT, CDR2 YYREEE (reference sequence). The CDR3 bases are TGTGCCAGCAGCTTGGGGACAGTAACTAATTCACCCCTCCACTTT. Protein sequence: CASSLGTVTNSPLHF.

The V gene is TRBV6-6, the J gene TRBJ2-2, with D possibly called TRBD1 or TRBD2 (5 bases each). Trimming left V 6 bases short and J 1 base short, with 12 bases between. The germline V gene has CDR1 MNHNY and CDR2 SVGAGI (reference sequence). CDR3 length: 15 amino acids. The CDR3 here is CASRERTLNTGELFF. CDR3 coding DNA: TGTGCCAGCAGGGAGCGGACACTGAACACCGGGGAGCTGTTTTTT.